The entry below describes one T cell receptor beta chain. These data originate in a study of blood T cell repertoires in COVID-19. Study-level information: Some COVID-19 samples were acute and others convalescent; all came from the United States, Italy and Spain. T cells, B-cell-depleted T cells, or PBMCs supplied cDNA or gDNA.

Per the study methods: Nucleated cell counts were estimated from reference gene primer amplification. Here immunoSEQ multiplex PCR was the method, and the copy in TCRdb shows in-frame clones only, minus some. Clone size and V and J calls were adopted from that table, with D and trimming inferred from the DNA. This sample has 80,000 to 100,000 clones; 80% occur once, and the top ten carry around a tenth. The germline gives CDR1 MNHNY, CDR2 SVGAGI (reference sequence). V lost 5 bases, J lost 0 bases, and 14 bases lay in between. The CDR3 is made up of 16 amino acids. Sequenced material: peripheral blood. The chain is built from TRBV6-6 and TRBJ1-3; unclear D gene. The sequence was collected from a woman aged 65 to 85 with acute or convalescent COVID-19. CDR3 sequence reads: CASSPRLSYSGNTIYF. The CDR3 DNA sequence: TGTGCCAGCAGTCCCCGTCTTTCTTACTCTGGAAACACCATATATTTT.